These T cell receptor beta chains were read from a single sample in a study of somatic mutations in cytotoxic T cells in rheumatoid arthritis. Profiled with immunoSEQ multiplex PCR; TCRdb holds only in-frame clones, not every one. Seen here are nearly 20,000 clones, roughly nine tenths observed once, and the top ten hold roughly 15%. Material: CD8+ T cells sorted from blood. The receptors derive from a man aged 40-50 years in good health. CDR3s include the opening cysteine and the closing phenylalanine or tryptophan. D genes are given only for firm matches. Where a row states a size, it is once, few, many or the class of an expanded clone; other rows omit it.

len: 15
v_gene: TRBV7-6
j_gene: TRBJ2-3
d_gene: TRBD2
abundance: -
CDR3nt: TGTGCCAGCAGCCCGTACACGGGTAGCGGGGGTACGCAGTATTTT
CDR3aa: CASSPYTGSGGTQYF

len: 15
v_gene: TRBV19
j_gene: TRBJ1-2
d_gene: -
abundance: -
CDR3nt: TGTGCCAGTAGCCCCAGTGGGGGAGGAAGCTATGGCTACACCTTC
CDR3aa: CASSPSGGGSYGYTF

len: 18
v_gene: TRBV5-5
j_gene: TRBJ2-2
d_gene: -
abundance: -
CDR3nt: TGTGCCAGCAGCTTGGTTTACCCTAGGTTAAGGGGTGCCGGGGAGCTGTTTTTT
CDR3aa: CASSLVYPRLRGAGELFF

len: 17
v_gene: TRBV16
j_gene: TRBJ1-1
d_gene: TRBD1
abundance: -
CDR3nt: TGTGCCAGTCACAAAAGCCGGGACAGGGCGGATGGCACTGAAGCTTTCTTT
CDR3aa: CASHKSRDRADGTEAFF

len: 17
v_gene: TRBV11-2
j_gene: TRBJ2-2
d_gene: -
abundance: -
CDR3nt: TGTGCCAGCAGCAGAGGGTTTCAGCGGTTAAACACCGGGGAGCTGTTTTTT
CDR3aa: CASSRGFQRLNTGELFF

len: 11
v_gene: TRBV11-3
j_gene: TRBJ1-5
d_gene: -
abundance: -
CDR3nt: TGTGCCAGCAGCTGGGATCAGCCCCAGCATTTT
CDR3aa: CASSWDQPQHF

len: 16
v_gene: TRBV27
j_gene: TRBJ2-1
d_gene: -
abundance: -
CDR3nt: TGTGCCAGCAGTTTAACCCCGGGACCTCCCTCCAATGAGCAGTTCTTC
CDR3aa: CASSLTPGPPSNEQFF

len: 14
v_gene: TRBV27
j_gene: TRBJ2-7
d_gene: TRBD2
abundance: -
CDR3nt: TGTGCCAGCAGTCATGGACTAGCGGCCTACGAGCAGTACTTC
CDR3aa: CASSHGLAAYEQYF

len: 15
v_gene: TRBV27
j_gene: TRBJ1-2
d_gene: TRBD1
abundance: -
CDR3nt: TGTGCCAGCAGTCTGTCCGGGACAGGGGCGGATGGCTACACCTTC
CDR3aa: CASSLSGTGADGYTF

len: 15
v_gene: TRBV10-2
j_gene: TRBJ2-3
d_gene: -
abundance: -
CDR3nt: TGCGCCAGCAGTGTCGGGCTAGCGCGGGCAGATACGCAGTATTTT
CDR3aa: CASSVGLARADTQYF

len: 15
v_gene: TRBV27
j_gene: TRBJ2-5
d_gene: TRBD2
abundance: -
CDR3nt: TGTGCCAGCAGTTGGACTAGCGGGACCCAAGAGACCCAGTACTTC
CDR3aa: CASSWTSGTQETQYF

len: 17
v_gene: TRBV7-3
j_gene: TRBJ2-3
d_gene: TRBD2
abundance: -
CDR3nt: TGTGCCAGCAGCTTAGACCGGACTAGCCGGAACACAGATACGCAGTATTTT
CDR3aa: CASSLDRTSRNTDTQYF

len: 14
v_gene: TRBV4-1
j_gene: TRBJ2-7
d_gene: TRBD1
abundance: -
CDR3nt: TGCGCCAGCAGCCAAGATCGGACAGGGCCCGAGCAGTACTTC
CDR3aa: CASSQDRTGPEQYF

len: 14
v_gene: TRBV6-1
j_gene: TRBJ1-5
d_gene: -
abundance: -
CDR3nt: TGTGCCAGCAGGCCCCGGGAGAGAAATCAGCCCCAGCATTTT
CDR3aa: CASRPRERNQPQHF

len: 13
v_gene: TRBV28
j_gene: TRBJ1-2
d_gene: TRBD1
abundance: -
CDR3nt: TGTGCCGCCAGACAACGGGACAGGGATGGCTACACCTTC
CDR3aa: CAARQRDRDGYTF

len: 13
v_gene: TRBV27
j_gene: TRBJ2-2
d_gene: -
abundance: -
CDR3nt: TGTGCCAGCAGTTTATCCGCGACCGGGGAGCTGTTTTTT
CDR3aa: CASSLSATGELFF

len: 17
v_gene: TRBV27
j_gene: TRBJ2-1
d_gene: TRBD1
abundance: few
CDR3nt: TGTGCCAGCAGTTTTTACAGGGGCCGCAGCTCCTACAATGAGCAGTTCTTC
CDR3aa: CASSFYRGRSSYNEQFF

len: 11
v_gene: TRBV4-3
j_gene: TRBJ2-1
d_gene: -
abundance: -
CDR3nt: TGCGCCAGCAGCACACTAAATGAGCAGTTCTTC
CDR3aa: CASSTLNEQFF

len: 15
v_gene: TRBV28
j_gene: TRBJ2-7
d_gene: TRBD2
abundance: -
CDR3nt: TGTGCCAGCAGTATGAGACTAGCGGGAGGCTACGAGCAGTACTTC
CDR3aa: CASSMRLAGGYEQYF

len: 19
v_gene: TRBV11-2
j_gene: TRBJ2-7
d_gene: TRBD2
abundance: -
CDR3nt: TGTGCCAGCAGCTTCAGTCAAGGGTTTGGGACTAGCGGGGCCTACGAGCAGTACTTC
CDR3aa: CASSFSQGFGTSGAYEQYF

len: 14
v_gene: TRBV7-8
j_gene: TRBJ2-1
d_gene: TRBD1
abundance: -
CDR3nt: TGTGCCAGCAGCTTAGGACAGGGGGGGAGTGAGCAGTTCTTC
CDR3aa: CASSLGQGGSEQFF

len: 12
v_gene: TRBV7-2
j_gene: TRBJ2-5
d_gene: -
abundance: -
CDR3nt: TGTGCCAGCAGCTTCGGCCAAGAGACCCAGTACTTC
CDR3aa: CASSFGQETQYF

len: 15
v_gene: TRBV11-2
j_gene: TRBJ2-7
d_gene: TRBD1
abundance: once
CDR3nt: TGTGCCACCGATTTAGGGGACAGGGGGGCCTACGAGCAGTACTTC
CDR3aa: CATDLGDRGAYEQYF

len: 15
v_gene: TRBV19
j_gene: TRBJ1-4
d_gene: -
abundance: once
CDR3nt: TGTGCCAGTAGTATAGTTACTGCAACTAATGAAAAACTGTTTTTT
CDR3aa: CASSIVTATNEKLFF

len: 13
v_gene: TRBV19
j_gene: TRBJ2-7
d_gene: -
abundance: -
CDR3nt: TGTGCCAGTAGCCCGGGTAGCTCCTACGAGCAGTACTTC
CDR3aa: CASSPGSSYEQYF

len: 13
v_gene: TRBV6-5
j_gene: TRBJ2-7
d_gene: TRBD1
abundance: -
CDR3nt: TGTGCCAGCAGTTTTACAGGGGTGGGCGAGCAGTACTTC
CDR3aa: CASSFTGVGEQYF

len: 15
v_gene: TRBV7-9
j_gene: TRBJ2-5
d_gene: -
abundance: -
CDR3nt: TGTGCCAGCAGCCCCCGACTAGTGGAACAAGAGACCCAGTACTTC
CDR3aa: CASSPRLVEQETQYF

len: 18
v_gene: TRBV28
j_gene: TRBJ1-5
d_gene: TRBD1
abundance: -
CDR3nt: TGTGCCAGCAGTTTCCCGAAGGGACAGAAATATAGCAATCAGCCCCAGCATTTT
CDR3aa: CASSFPKGQKYSNQPQHF